This TCR beta chain was sequenced in a study of OX40 agonist ivuxolimab in advanced cancers. About the research overall: Every patient in dose escalation had hepatocellular carcinoma, melanoma, renal cell or head and neck cancer. Study outcomes and limitations: Both CD4+ and CD8+ T cell populations in blood had undergone clonal expansion by week 6 at 0.1 to 3.0 mg/kg. There were, on average, more expanded clones in CD8+ T cells than in CD4+. The study found among the lowest clonal expansion in partial responders at 0.1-3.0 mg/kg.

Concerning this clone itself: The antigen remains undetermined.

CDR1 and CDR2 (germline): SGHKS, YYEKEE (reference sequence). Trimming cost V 0 bases and J 9 bases, with 13 bases left between them. CDR3 length: 14 residues. Assay used: immunoSEQ multiplex PCR; TCRdb lists only in-frame clones, some missing. The repertoire includes nearly 80,000 clones, around 82% of them detected once, and 3% to 4.5% sits in the top ten. The origin of this receptor is an adult with an advanced solid tumor such as melanoma, head and neck, liver or kidney cancer. The chain is built from TRBV5-5 and TRBJ2-4; TRBD1 is a possible D gene (5 bases). This material consisted of CD4+ or CD8+ T cells sorted from blood, taken in a trial of the OX40 agonist ivuxolimab. The CDR3 reads CASSLEVGVGIQYF. The CDR3 coding sequence is TGTGCCAGCAGCTTGGAAGTAGGGGTGGGCATTCAGTACTTC.